The 28 T cell receptor beta chains below come from one sample, sequenced in a study of T cells in Graves' hyperthyroidism and ophthalmopathy. Amplification of TCR beta CDR3 regions was performed using RNA transcripts as template. Primed by the HTBI set, a first-round RT-PCR was run on the TCR CDR3. TCRdb re-called the multiplex PCR reads through MiXCR, storing one row per CDR3 protein. The repertoire holds more than 500,000 distinct CDR3 sequences, with 46% as singletons. The sequenced material came from peripheral blood or thyroid tissue (not recorded which). The source is an adult woman with Graves' disease, either hyperthyroidism or ophthalmopathy (not recorded which).

The chain has TRBV7-9 and TRBJ2-6, with 13 bases matching TRBD2. The CDR3 runs to 14 residues. V gave up 4 bases and J gave up 15 bases; unmatched junction bases: 6. Germline CDR1 and CDR2: SEHNR and FQNEAQ (reference sequence). As DNA, the CDR3 is TGTGCCAGCAGCTGGACTAGCGGGAGAGAGGACCTGACTTTC. Its protein product is CASSWTSGREDLTF.

At least ten counts were recorded for this clonotype. J is TRBJ1-5 and V is TRBV4-2; TRBD1 matches at 9 bases. The CDR3 is 17 amino acids. The junction had 10 bases not matched to a gene; V was cut back by 2 bases and J by 5 bases. Looked up from germline, CDR1 is LGHNA and CDR2 is YNFKEQ. CDR3 sequence: CASSQTTGTGIDQPQHF. For the CDR3, the DNA is TGTGCCAGCAGCCAAACTACCGGGACAGGGATCGATCAGCCCCAGCATTTT.

As regards this clonotype: The CDR3 carries no conserved terminal phenylalanine or tryptophan, so it likely arises from a read error. No DNA is shown, since the ends of the CDR3 on it are uncertain; the CDR3 is the one TCRdb lists. The chain carries TRBV15 and TRBJ1-3. Germline values: CDR1 LNHNV, CDR2 YYDKDF (reference sequence). Including both end residues, the CDR3 is 8 amino acids long. This CDR3 is CATSRDQI.

The J gene is TRBJ2-6, the V gene TRBV27; no clear D gene. The V and J ends lost 2 bases and 0 bases respectively, with 5 bases between them. The CDR3 has 15 residues. CDR1 and CDR2 (germline): MNHEY, SMNVEV (reference sequence). CDR3 loop: CASSLIASGANVLTF. The CDR3, as DNA: TGTGCCAGCAGTTTAATCGCCTCTGGGGCCAACGTCCTGACTTTC. The entire variable domain, with the rest obtained from reference TRBV27 and TRBJ2-6, is as follows: EAQVTQNPRYLITVTGKKLTVTCSQNMNHEYMSWYRQDPGLGLRQIYYSMNVEVTDKGDVPEGYKVSRKEKRNFPLILESPSPNQTSLYFCASSLIASGANVLTFGAGSRLTVL.

This clonotype was found a few times. This sequence joins TRBV7-4 and TRBJ2-1, with D tentatively TRBD2 (6 bases). Per the germline V gene, CDR1 is SGHVT and CDR2 is SQSDAQ. This CDR3 is 15 amino acids long. The V end was cut by 2 bases, the J end by 4 bases, with 12 bases between. CDR3 DNA sequence: TGTGCCAGCAGCTTACCCACCCTAGCGTACAATGAGCAGTTCTTC. This translates into CASSLPTLAYNEQFF.

The chain joins TRBV24-1 to TRBJ2-5; 8 bases are shared with TRBD1. The J segment lost 7 bases and the V segment lost 4 bases, leaving 7 bases of the junction unmatched. CDR3 length equals 14 residues. The germline gives CDR1 KGHDR, CDR2 SFDVKD. CDR3 loop: CATSDHGQGGTQYF. The CDR3 DNA is TGTGCCACCAGTGACCACGGACAGGGTGGGACCCAGTACTTC.

The chain is built from TRBV10-3 and TRBJ1-6; 9 bases are shared with TRBD1. The V segment lost 5 bases and the J segment 10 bases; nucleotides outside the gene matches: 6. CDR3 length equals 14 residues. CDR1 ENHRY and CDR2 SYGVKD come from the germline V gene. CDR3 sequence reads: CAISTQGAQSPLHF. The CDR3, as DNA: TGTGCCATCAGTACACAGGGGGCCCAATCACCCCTCCACTTT.

CDR3 amino acids: CASSQVTPSRGKLPNYGYTF. The DNA for the CDR3 is TGCGCCAGCAGCCAAGTCACCCCCTCCAGGGGTAAGCTCCCCAACTATGGCTACACCTTC. The genes are TRBV4-1 and TRBJ1-2; TRBD1 is a possible D gene (6 bases). The CDR3 spans 20 residues. Between the trimmed V and J ends, which lost 1 base and 2 bases, there was a span of 26 bases. CDR1 and CDR2 from the germline V gene are MGHRA and YSYEKL.

V is TRBV5-5 and J is TRBJ2-5, with 8 bases lining up with TRBD1. The CDR3 contains 17 residues. From germline, CDR1 is SGHKS and CDR2 YYEKEE (reference sequence). Trimming took 6 bases from V and 5 from J; bases not matched to a gene: 18. CDR3 protein: CASNQDLHRGKLETQYF. DNA of the CDR3: TGTGCCAGCAACCAAGATCTACACAGGGGGAAGTTGGAGACCCAGTACTTC. The variable domain in full, completed from reference TRBV5-5 and TRBJ2-5, reads DAGVTQSPTHLIKTRGQQVTLRCSPISGHKSVSWYQQVLGQGPQFIFQYYEKEERGRGNFPDRFSARQFPNYSSELNVNALLLGDSALYLCASNQDLHRGKLETQYFGPGTRLLVL.

This clonotype was detected a few times. The chain employs TRBV7-7 and TRBJ1-4; no clear D. This CDR3 spans 13 amino acids. V shed 5 bases and J shed 7 bases, with 11 bases lying between them. From germline, CDR1 is SSHAT and CDR2 FNYEAQ (reference sequence). CDR3 bases: TGTGCCAGCAGCCTTAGATGGGGTGAAAAACTGTTTTTT. Its translation: CASSLRWGEKLFF. The full variable domain, with the rest looked up from reference TRBV7-7 and TRBJ1-4, is GAGVSQSPRYKVTKRGQDVTLRCDPISSHATLYWYQQALGQGPEFLTYFNYEAQPDKSGLPSDRFSAERPEGSISTLTIQRTEQRDSAMYRCASSLRWGEKLFFGSGTQLSVL.

This clonotype was found many times. The genes are TRBV12-3 or TRBV12-4 and TRBJ2-7; D ambiguous. Trimming pared 0 bases from V and 6 bases from J, leaving 9 bases between. The CDR3 length is 13 residues. Here the CDR3 DNA reads TGTGCCAGCAGTTTAGCGCGGTACTCCGAGCAGTACTTC. Its protein is CASSLARYSEQYF.

This clonotype was recorded many times. The V gene is TRBV19, the J gene TRBJ1-3; D unresolved. Germline V lookup: CDR1 LNHDA, CDR2 SQIVND (reference sequence). The V gene lost 4 bases and the J gene lost 1 base, with 11 bases spanning the gap. CDR3 size: 15 residues. The CDR3 nucleotides are TGTGCCAGTAGTAACGCGGGGTCTTCTGGAAACACCATATATTTT. It specifies CASSNAGSSGNTIYF.

This rearrangement joins TRBV24-1 to TRBJ2-5; 8 bases match TRBD1. Germline lookup yields CDR1 KGHDR and CDR2 SFDVKD. V lost 10 bases, J lost 0 bases, and 3 bases stayed unmatched. This CDR3 has 13 residues. Written as DNA, the CDR3 is TGTGCCACAGGGACAGGTAACCAAGAGACCCAGTACTTC. Amino acids: CATGTGNQETQYF.

This clonotype showed up many times. The chain employs TRBV20-1 and TRBJ2-2, with 14 bases lining up with TRBD2. The CDR3 runs 17 residues. Germline lookup yields CDR1 DFQATT and CDR2 SNEGSKA (reference sequence). Trimming at V came to 3 bases and at J to 4 bases, leaving 7 bases not matched to a gene. Here the CDR3 reads CSARTSGRALGTGELFF. CDR3 nucleotide sequence: TGCAGTGCTAGGACTAGCGGGAGGGCCTTGGGCACCGGGGAGCTGTTTTTT.

J is TRBJ1-4 and V is TRBV7-9; 10 bases are shared with TRBD1. This CDR3 has 14 residues. J gave up 8 bases and V 8 bases, and 8 bases lay outside the gene matches. Germline CDR1 and CDR2: SEHNR and FQNEAQ (reference sequence). Written as DNA, the CDR3 is TGTGCCAGCGGCAGGGACAGGGGAGGAGAAAAACTGTTTTTT. Protein sequence: CASGRDRGGEKLFF.

At least ten counts were recorded for this clonotype. The rearrangement joins TRBV5-6 to TRBJ1-1; 9 positions agree with TRBD1. J was trimmed by 13 bases and V by 4 bases; bases with no gene match: 8. The CDR3 contains 12 residues. CDR1 and CDR2 (germline): SGHDT, YYEEEE. In nucleotides, the CDR3 is TGTGCCAGCAGCATAGGGGACAGGGAGGATTTCTTT. Translation gives CASSIGDREDFF.

This clonotype has a count of ten or more. The rearrangement uses TRBV11-2 and TRBJ1-3; 7 bases fit TRBD1. V lost 4 bases, J lost 6 bases, and 12 bases stayed unmatched. Germline V gene lookup returns CDR1 SGHAT and CDR2 FQNNGV. The length of the CDR3 is 16 residues. The CDR3 loop is CASSYLSTGPQNTIYF. The CDR3 DNA reads TGTGCCAGCAGCTACCTTTCGACAGGGCCCCAAAACACCATATATTTT.

The chain has TRBV5-1 and TRBJ2-6; 7 nucleotides agree with TRBD1. Unmatched junction bases numbered 4, after V lost 0 bases and J lost 4 bases. The CDR3 loop spans 16 amino acids. Germline values: CDR1 SGHRS, CDR2 YFSETQ. CDR3 protein: CASSLGLTGGANVLTF. The CDR3 DNA reads TGCGCCAGCAGCTTGGGGCTGACAGGGGGGGCCAACGTCCTGACTTTC.

The rearrangement uses TRBV10-3 and TRBJ2-7; D may match TRBD1 or TRBD2 (5 bases each). V lost 2 bases and J lost 6, with 17 bases in between. Germline V lookup: CDR1 ENHRY, CDR2 SYGVKD. The CDR3 covers 15 residues. CDR3 in amino acids: CAISEEGMMETEQYF. In DNA, the CDR3 is TGTGCCATCAGTGAGGAGGGGATGATGGAGACCGAGCAGTACTTC.

V and J are TRBV20-1 and TRBJ2-5, with D maybe TRBD1 (7 bases). V lost 3 bases and J lost 1, with 9 bases in between. Looked up from germline, CDR1 is DFQATT and CDR2 is SNEGSKA (reference sequence). The CDR3 covers 13 residues. The DNA for the CDR3 is TGCAGTGCTAGGCAGGGGGGCCAAGAGACCCAGTACTTC. This translates into CSARQGGQETQYF.

About this clonotype itself: The limits of the CDR3 on the DNA are not certain, so only TCRdb's listed CDR3 is given. The V and J genes are TRBV7-2 and TRBJ2-7; the table assigns TRBD1, which was not confirmed against the DNA. The CDR3 region is 20 residues in length, termini included. CDR1 is SGHTA, CDR2 FQGNSA, per germline. The CDR3 loop reads CASSFYICSARTPSAYEQYF.

The chain combines TRBV2 with TRBJ2-6; maybe TRBD2 (5 bases). With 4 bases removed from V and 0 bases from J, the gap between germline ends came to 10 bases. The CDR3 totals 16 residues. Germline values: CDR1 SNHLY, CDR2 FYNNEI. CDR3: CASSGRGSSGANVLTF. The CDR3 DNA sequence: TGTGCCAGCAGTGGGAGAGGGAGCTCTGGGGCCAACGTCCTGACTTTC. The whole variable domain, filled in from reference TRBV2 and TRBJ2-6, reads EPEVTQTPSHQVTQMGQEVILRCVPISNHLYFYWYRQILGQKVEFLVSFYNNEISEKSEIFDDQFSVERPDGSNFTLKIRSTKLEDSAMYFCASSGRGSSGANVLTFGAGSRLTVL.

The chain uses TRBV7-9 and TRBJ2-5; 8 bases agree with TRBD1. This CDR3 region has 18 residues. Per germline, CDR1 SEHNR and CDR2 FQNEAQ (reference sequence). The junction had 20 bases not matched to a gene; V was cut back by 6 bases and J by 5 bases. This chain's CDR3 is CASRPFLRTGPIWETQYF. The DNA for the CDR3 is TGTGCCAGCAGACCCTTCCTTAGGACAGGGCCAATTTGGGAGACCCAGTACTTC.

This clonotype was seen repeatedly, ten times or more. The gene calls are TRBV20-1 and TRBJ2-7, with D possibly being TRBD1 (5 bases). Trimming pared 1 base from V and 9 bases from J, leaving 13 bases between. CDR3 length: 12 amino acids. CDR1 is DFQATT, CDR2 SNEGSKA, per germline (reference sequence). The CDR3 region has the DNA TGCAGTGCTAGAGTTGGGGCTCTAATGCAGTACTTC. Protein sequence: CSARVGALMQYF.

The chain carries TRBV29-1 and TRBJ1-6, with 10 positions matching TRBD1. Germline V gives CDR1 SQVTM, CDR2 ANQGSEA. The CDR3 has 14 residues. In nucleotides, the CDR3 is TGCAGTAGTCCCAGGACAGGGGGAATTTCACCCCTCCACTTT. Encoded protein: CSSPRTGGISPLHF.

The chain couples TRBV20-1 to TRBJ1-5, with TRBD1 identical over 8 bases. V was clipped by 0 bases and J by 6 bases; unmatched bases: 7. Germline loops: CDR1 DFQATT, CDR2 SNEGSKA (reference sequence). The CDR3 is 15 amino acids. The chain's CDR3 is CSARDQGQGSQPQHF. CDR3 nucleotides: TGCAGTGCTAGAGATCAAGGACAGGGAAGTCAGCCCCAGCATTTT.

V usage is TRBV11-2 and J usage is TRBJ2-5; D unclear. Matching the DNA end better, TRBJ2-1 makes the J call doubtful. The CDR3 sequence is 12 residues long. Per germline, CDR1 SGHAT and CDR2 FQNNGV. DNA of the CDR3: TGTGCCAGCAGCTTAGGTTGGAGTGAGCAGTTCTTC. As protein: CASSLGWSEQFF.

Details on this clonotype: The conserved phenylalanine or tryptophan is not found at the CDR3 terminus, so this likely reflects a read error. The limits of the CDR3 on the DNA are not certain, so only TCRdb's listed CDR3 is given. The V gene is TRBV7-8, the J gene TRBJ1-4. The germline V gene has CDR1 SGHVS and CDR2 FQNEAQ. The CDR3 contains 9 residues when both ends are counted. CDR3 in amino acids: CASSLRGDY.